The rows below give T cell receptor beta chains drawn from one sample of a study of OX40 agonist ivuxolimab in advanced cancers. Sequencing was performed with immunoSEQ multiplex PCR; in TCRdb, only in-frame clones are kept and a portion is missing. The data show under 80,000 clones, 88% seen once. This material consisted of CD4+ or CD8+ T cells sorted from blood, taken in a trial of the OX40 agonist ivuxolimab. The receptor set was obtained from an adult with an advanced solid tumor such as melanoma, head and neck, liver or kidney cancer. The CDR3 runs from the conserved cysteine through the conserved F or W. The order of the fields is clone size, CDR3 length, J gene, V gene, D gene, CDR3 protein, CDR3 DNA. The D gene is left open where the match is weak. Clone size is shown for a subset of rows, as once, few, many or a class of expanded clone.

>NA|15|TRBJ2-1|TRBV2|TRBD2
CASSELAGDYNEQFF
TGTGCCAGCAGTGAACTAGCGGGAGACTACAATGAGCAGTTCTTC
>once|16|TRBJ2-1|TRBV5-1|TRBD1
CASSLNTQGTHGEQFF
TGCGCCAGCAGCTTGAATACACAGGGGACCCATGGGGAGCAGTTCTTC
>NA|13|TRBJ1-4|TRBV7-2|TRBD1
CASSHRGHEKLFF
TGTGCCAGCAGCCACAGGGGGCATGAAAAACTGTTTTTT
>NA|17|TRBJ2-6|TRBV9|NA
CASSVEVGNSGANVLTF
TGTGCCAGCAGCGTAGAAGTAGGGAACTCTGGGGCCAACGTCCTGACTTTC
>NA|13|TRBJ2-5|TRBV2|TRBD1
CASRTGLIETQYF
TGTGCCAGCAGGACAGGGCTGATTGAGACCCAGTACTTC
>NA|16|TRBJ2-5|TRBV7-9|TRBD1
CASSQEQGAEGETQYF
TGTGCCAGCAGCCAAGAACAGGGGGCGGAAGGGGAGACCCAGTACTTC
>NA|13|TRBJ2-7|TRBV7-2|NA
CASSRSATYEQYF
TGTGCCAGCAGCCGTAGCGCAACCTACGAGCAGTACTTC
>NA|16|TRBJ2-3|TRBV10-3|NA
CAISRSTKYGTDTQYF
TGTGCCATCAGTCGCTCGACAAAGTACGGCACAGATACGCAGTATTTT
>NA|11|TRBJ2-7|TRBV21-1|NA
CASSKRSEQYF
TGTGCCAGCAGCAAGAGAAGCGAGCAGTACTTC
>once|15|TRBJ2-1|TRBV6-1|TRBD1
CASSVWGQGNNEQFF
TGTGCCAGCAGTGTTTGGGGACAGGGAAACAATGAGCAGTTCTTC
>NA|11|TRBJ2-7|TRBV5-5|NA
CASGDSYEQYF
TGTGCCAGCGGGGACTCCTACGAGCAGTACTTC
>NA|14|TRBJ1-1|TRBV27|NA
CASSRGQPNTEAFF
TGTGCCAGCAGCCGCGGACAGCCAAACACTGAAGCTTTCTTT
>NA|15|TRBJ2-2|TRBV5-1|TRBD2
CASSFLSGGTGELFF
TGCGCCAGCAGCTTCCTTTCGGGAGGCACCGGGGAGCTGTTTTTT
>once|14|TRBJ2-7|TRBV5-1|TRBD2
CASSLTSGSGEQYF
TGCGCCAGCAGCTTGACTAGCGGGAGTGGCGAGCAGTACTTC
>NA|12|TRBJ2-7|TRBV6-1|NA
CASSGDFYEQYF
TGTGCCAGCAGTGGGGACTTCTACGAGCAGTACTTC
>NA|14|TRBJ1-5|TRBV11-2|NA
CASSLGSRDQPQHF
TGTGCCAGCAGCTTAGGGTCGCGGGATCAGCCCCAGCATTTT